Below, 10 T cell receptor beta chains from the same sample are listed, as sequenced in a study of T cells in Graves' hyperthyroidism and ophthalmopathy. Template material for amplifying TCR beta CDR3 regions consisted of RNA transcripts. The HTBI primer set was used in a first-round RT-PCR of the TCR CDR3. TCRdb recomputed calls from the multiplex PCR reads with MiXCR, one row per CDR3 protein. The data contain under 650,000 distinct CDR3 sequences, 15% to 20% of them singletons. Material for sequencing was blood. The receptors come from a woman aged 30 to 39 with Graves' hyperthyroidism.

This clonotype was detected many times. The V gene is TRBV20-1, the J gene TRBJ2-1; TRBD1 matches 8 bases. V shed 3 bases, J shed 5 bases, and the junction held 9 bases outside the gene matches. The CDR3 covers 15 residues. Per the germline V gene, CDR1 is DFQATT and CDR2 is SNEGSKA (reference sequence). In nucleotides, the CDR3 is TGCAGTGCTAGTATGAGACAGGGGAACCACAATGAGCAGTTCTTC. Its protein is CSASMRQGNHNEQFF.

In the case of this clonotype: Relative to the germline gene, one junction end is altered; a read error may explain this. The chain links TRBV28 to TRBJ2-5, with no clear D. The CDR3 has 15 residues. Germline CDR1 reads MDHEN; CDR2 reads SYDVKM. The CDR3 here is CASSQGYQFQETQYF. CDR3 sequence (DNA): TGCGCCAGCAGCCAAGGTTACCAGTTTCAAGAGACCCAGTACTTC.

This clonotype has only a few counts. J is TRBJ1-4 and V is TRBV9; D uncertain. Germline CDR1 reads SGDLS; CDR2 reads YYNGEE. The CDR3 has 14 amino acids. Trimming removed 0 bases from V and 8 bases from J, with 11 bases in between. The CDR3 protein is CASSVEGPSEKLFF. As DNA, the CDR3 is TGTGCCAGCAGCGTAGAAGGGCCGTCGGAAAAACTGTTTTTT.

This clonotype was detected ten times or more. The chain recombines TRBV24-1 with TRBJ1-2, with no clear D. The germline gives CDR1 KGHDR, CDR2 SFDVKD. V lost 10 bases and J 6 bases, leaving 11 bases between the germline ends. This CDR3 spans 11 amino acids. CDR3 amino acids: CATGKGDGYTF. The CDR3 coding sequence is TGTGCCACGGGAAAGGGTGATGGCTACACCTTC.

Many counts were recorded for this clonotype. V and J are TRBV28 and TRBJ1-2; the match to TRBD1 covers 7 bases. The CDR3 extends over 17 amino acids. V lost 3 bases, J lost 4 bases, and 14 bases stayed unmatched. CDR1 MDHEN and CDR2 SYDVKM come from the germline V gene. The CDR3 DNA is TGTGCCAGCAGTTTTGGGGGGACAGTTGGCCTCCTCTATGGCTACACCTTC. Translation gives CASSFGGTVGLLYGYTF.

The rearrangement links TRBV9 to TRBJ1-3; no reliable D call. CDR1 and CDR2 (germline): SGDLS, YYNGEE. This CDR3 is 14 amino acids long. Deletions cut 0 bases from V and 2 bases from J, with 6 bases between. CDR3 sequence (DNA): TGTGCCAGCAGCGTAGAGTCAGCTGGAAACACCATATATTTT. Its translation: CASSVESAGNTIYF.

This rearrangement joins TRBV20-1 to TRBJ1-5; 7 bases are shared with TRBD1. CDR1 DFQATT and CDR2 SNEGSKA come from the germline V gene (reference sequence). This CDR3 region has 14 residues. The CDR3 here is CTPVGGPHNQPQHF. The CDR3 coding sequence is TGCACCCCGGTAGGGGGCCCCCACAATCAGCCCCAGCATTTT.

This clonotype turned up a few times. CDR3 DNA sequence: TGTGCCAGCAGTTTGCAAAGCCACGAGCAGTACTTC. Protein: CASSLQSHEQYF. The rearrangement links TRBV28 to TRBJ2-7; D unclear. The CDR3 contains 12 residues. The ends were cut back, 3 bases at V and 5 bases at J, with 8 bases in the middle. Per the germline V gene, CDR1 is MDHEN and CDR2 is SYDVKM.

A few counts support this clonotype. This could be a read error, since a much larger clone is one nucleotide away. The chain combines TRBV27 with TRBJ1-2; D ambiguous. This CDR3 contains 14 residues. Germline CDR1 and CDR2: MNHEY and SMNVEV (reference sequence). CDR3 DNA: TGTGCCAGCAGTCCCAGGCGGTTTAACTATGACTACACCTTC. Residues: CASSPRRFNYDYTF.

This clonotype was observed at least ten times. The V and J genes are TRBV10-3 and TRBJ2-1; 11 nucleotides agree with TRBD2. The germline V gene has CDR1 ENHRY and CDR2 SYGVKD. After removal of 0 bases from V and 6 bases from J, the junction contained 1 base not matched to a gene. The CDR3 is 15 amino acids. The DNA of the CDR3 is TGTGCCATCAGTGAGTCGGGGACTAGCGGCAATGAGCAGTTCTTC. This codes for CAISESGTSGNEQFF.